This T cell receptor (beta chain) was captured by sequencing in a study of OX40 agonist ivuxolimab in advanced cancers. Sequencing used immunoSEQ multiplex PCR; TCRdb keeps in-frame clones, though not all of them. Here the sample spans about 90,000 clones, roughly 90% being singletons. In germline, CDR1 is MNHEY, CDR2 SMNVEV (reference sequence). Trimming took 5 bases from V and 0 from J, leaving 11 bases between them. This CDR3 region has 15 residues. The chain couples TRBV27 to TRBJ2-4; maybe TRBD2 (5 bases). The sequence came from an adult with an advanced solid tumor such as melanoma, head and neck, liver or kidney cancer. Sequenced material: CD4+ or CD8+ T cells sorted from blood, taken in a trial of the OX40 agonist ivuxolimab. The CDR3 DNA follows: TGTGCCAGCAGTGGGAGAGGCCTAGCCAAAAACATTCAGTACTTC. It codes for CASSGRGLAKNIQYF.